Below, 28 T cell receptor beta chains from the same sample are listed, as sequenced in a study of CD8 T cells in ankylosing spondylitis. Study-wide results and limits: Made up of fewer than 10 highly homologous variants, a TCR beta motif appeared characteristic of ankylosing spondylitis blood.

No antigens are known for them. TCRdb re-called the 5' RACE reads through MiXCR, storing one row per CDR3 protein. The sample has 400,000 to 450,000 distinct CDR3 sequences; roughly a sixth are singletons. The sample comprised blood, either unsorted or a sorted T cell fraction (not recorded which). Source of these receptors: a male donor with ankylosing spondylitis.

This clonotype showed up just a few times. The chain carries TRBV25-1 and TRBJ2-7; TRBD1 matches at 7 bases. Unmatched junction bases numbered 3, after V lost 1 base and J lost 0 bases. Per germline, CDR1 MGHDK and CDR2 SYGVNS. This CDR3 is built from 15 residues. DNA for the CDR3: TGTGCCAGCAGTGAATCAGGGGGTTACTCCTACGAGCAGTACTTC. Translation gives CASSESGGYSYEQYF.

There are many counts of this clonotype. The chain combines TRBV29-1 with TRBJ2-1, with D perhaps matching TRBD1 or TRBD2 (5 bases each). The V end was cut by 8 bases, the J end by 8 bases, with 16 bases between. CDR3 length: 12 residues. CDR1 is SQVTM, CDR2 ANQGSEA, per germline. CDR3 residues: CSPRGPGDEQFF. CDR3 coding DNA: TGCAGCCCCCGGGGCCCCGGGGATGAGCAGTTCTTC.

This clonotype showed up just once. The V gene is TRBV5-8, the J gene TRBJ2-1, with a weak D call TRBD1 (5 bases). The CDR3 extends over 16 amino acids. Germline CDR1 reads SGHTS; CDR2 reads YDEGEE. Trimming left V 5 bases short and J 0 bases short, with 15 bases between. CDR3 nucleotides: TGTGCCAGCAGTTGGAATATCAGGGTCTCCTACAATGAGCAGTTCTTC. Amino acid sequence: CASSWNIRVSYNEQFF.

This clonotype has a count of ten or more. DNA of the CDR3: TGTGCCAGCAGTTCGAACAGGGGGCGAGAGACCCAGTACTTC. Translated, it gives CASSSNRGRETQYF. The rearrangement links TRBV6-2 or TRBV6-3 to TRBJ2-5; 9 nucleotides align to TRBD1. The CDR3 loop spans 14 amino acids. V was pared by 4 bases and J by 4 bases, with 4 bases of the junction left unmatched. Germline CDR1 and CDR2: MNHEY and SVGEGT.

This clonotype came up a few times. V usage is TRBV7-9 and J usage is TRBJ2-4; 10 nucleotides agree with TRBD2. Trimming at V came to 5 bases and at J to 0 bases, leaving 4 bases not matched to a gene. This CDR3 region has 16 residues. In germline, CDR1 is SEHNR, CDR2 FQNEAQ (reference sequence). The CDR3, as DNA: TGTGCCAGCAGCATCGGGACTAGCGTAGCCAAAAACATTCAGTACTTC. Translation gives CASSIGTSVAKNIQYF.

The V gene is TRBV24-1, the J gene TRBJ2-7; D gene ambiguous. CDR3 length equals 13 residues. The V gene's germline CDR1 is KGHDR and CDR2 SFDVKD. The V and J ends lost 5 bases and 2 bases respectively, with 9 bases between them. The CDR3 DNA sequence: TGTGCCACCAGTGGCCCCGACACCTACGAGCAGTACTTC. As protein: CATSGPDTYEQYF.

The CDR3 DNA sequence: TGTGCCAGCTCACCGGGAGGGAAAGAGACCCAGTACTTC. This gives the protein CASSPGGKETQYF. V gene TRBV18 combines with J gene TRBJ2-5; 7 bases agree with TRBD2. Looked up from germline, CDR1 is KGHSH and CDR2 is LQKENI. V shed 3 bases, J shed 3 bases, and the junction held 1 base outside the gene matches. The CDR3 is 13 amino acids.

This clonotype was seen only a few times. V is TRBV20-1 and J is TRBJ2-2; D not resolved. The CDR3 is 12 residues long. Per the germline V gene, CDR1 is DFQATT and CDR2 is SNEGSKA (reference sequence). V lost 6 bases and J 6 bases, leaving 11 bases between the germline ends. The CDR3 is CSATHMAGELFF. DNA for the CDR3: TGCAGTGCCACGCATATGGCCGGGGAGCTGTTTTTT.

This clonotype was detected a few times. This chain uses TRBV5-1 with TRBJ2-2, with 8 bases that match TRBD2. V lost 3 bases and J lost 5; bases outside the gene matches: 3. The germline CDR1 and CDR2 sequences are SGHRS and YFSETQ. The CDR3 sequence is 14 residues long. The CDR3 is CASSSASGTGELFF. The CDR3 DNA sequence: TGCGCCAGCAGCTCGGCTAGCGGGACCGGGGAGCTGTTTTTT.

The chain carries TRBV20-1 and TRBJ2-2, with 7 positions matching TRBD2. The junction had 10 bases not matched to a gene; V was cut back by 5 bases and J by 1 base. Germline loops: CDR1 DFQATT, CDR2 SNEGSKA (reference sequence). The CDR3 contains 16 residues. CDR3 region: CSAGRAGSKNTGELFF. The CDR3 DNA reads as TGCAGTGCTGGGAGGGCCGGGAGTAAGAACACCGGGGAGCTGTTTTTT.

The sample holds many counts of this clonotype. The CDR3 DNA is TGTGCCAGCAGTTTAGACCATCAGCCCCAGCATTTT. It codes for CASSLDHQPQHF. The chain couples TRBV12-3 or TRBV12-4 to TRBJ1-5; the D is unclear. V lost 1 base and J lost 5, with 3 bases in between. This CDR3 is 12 amino acids long.

The chain uses TRBV12-3 or TRBV12-4 and TRBJ1-2; 8 nucleotides match TRBD1. With V trimmed by 1 base and J by 7 bases, 8 bases remained unmatched. The CDR3 runs to 15 residues. Written as DNA, the CDR3 is TGTGCCAGCAGTTTAGAGGGCAGGGGGCCGGGTGGCTACACCTTC. Amino acids: CASSLEGRGPGGYTF.

The CDR3 spells CASSLRAARSSNSGNTIYF. In DNA, the CDR3 is TGTGCCAGCAGCTTAAGGGCAGCACGAAGTTCAAACTCTGGAAACACCATATATTTT. This chain connects TRBV11-1 to TRBJ1-3; D uncertain. V shed 2 bases and J shed 0 bases, with 20 bases lying between them. CDR1 and CDR2 (germline): SGHAT, FQDESV (reference sequence). The CDR3 spans 19 residues.

This clonotype was seen only a few times. The V call is TRBV7-3, the J call TRBJ2-2; TRBD2 matches at 14 bases. V shed 3 bases, J shed 3 bases, and the junction held 3 bases outside the gene matches. The CDR3 totals 17 residues. Germline CDR1 and CDR2: SGHTA and FQGTGA. In DNA form, the CDR3 reads TGTGCCAGCAGCTTGGGACTAGCGGGAGCACACACCGGGGAGCTGTTTTTT. Protein: CASSLGLAGAHTGELFF.

The V gene is TRBV7-2, the J gene TRBJ1-1; D not resolved. The CDR3 is 13 amino acids. Looked up from germline, CDR1 is SGHTA and CDR2 is FQGNSA. Deletions cut 8 bases from V and 1 base from J, with 11 bases between. The CDR3 DNA is TGTGCCAGCGGGGTCCGGAGGAACACTGAAGCTTTCTTT. This codes for CASGVRRNTEAFF.

This chain links TRBV7-9 with TRBJ1-1; no definite D call. The CDR3 totals 11 residues. Trimming took 5 bases from V and 10 from J, leaving 11 bases between them. Germline V lookup: CDR1 SEHNR, CDR2 FQNEAQ (reference sequence). In nucleotides, the CDR3 is TGTGCCAGCAGCCAAGGGTATCCAGCTTTCTTT. Amino acid sequence: CASSQGYPAFF.

This clonotype was observed a few times. The chain joins TRBV10-1 to TRBJ2-7, with TRBD1 as a possible D gene (5 bases). The CDR3 has 13 amino acids. V lost 4 bases and J 1 base, leaving 8 bases between the germline ends. The germline V gene has CDR1 WNHNN and CDR2 SYGVQD (reference sequence). CDR3 in amino acids: CASSGTKSYEQYF. The CDR3 DNA is TGCGCCAGCAGTGGGACAAAGTCCTACGAGCAGTACTTC.

This clonotype showed up just a few times. V gene TRBV7-9 combines with J gene TRBJ2-5, with D possibly being TRBD1 or TRBD2 (5 bases each). Per the germline V gene, CDR1 is SEHNR and CDR2 is FQNEAQ (reference sequence). There are 14 residues in the CDR3. The V end was cut by 5 bases, the J end by 2 bases, with 12 bases between. CDR3 loop: CASSPTGPQETQYF. The CDR3 DNA reads as TGTGCCAGCAGCCCAACGGGACCACAAGAGACCCAGTACTTC.

This clonotype has a count of ten or more. The chain joins TRBV11-2 to TRBJ2-5; 10 bases fit TRBD2. The germline V gene encodes CDR1 SGHAT and CDR2 FQNNGV. The J segment lost 3 bases and the V segment lost 6 bases, leaving 13 bases of the junction unmatched. The CDR3 runs to 17 residues. The CDR3, as DNA: TGTGCCAGCAGTTCCTGGTCAGGAGCGGGAGGGAAAGAGACCCAGTACTTC. Its protein is CASSSWSGAGGKETQYF.

This clonotype was observed a handful of times. The chain has TRBV11-2 and TRBJ2-1, with D perhaps TRBD2 (5 bases). Trimming took 6 bases from V and 8 from J, leaving 11 bases between them. The CDR3 length is 12 residues. Per germline, CDR1 SGHAT and CDR2 FQNNGV. CDR3 protein: CASRLLGDEQFF. The CDR3 DNA is TGTGCCAGCAGACTACTAGGAGATGAGCAGTTCTTC.

This clonotype was detected many times. The chain carries TRBV29-1 and TRBJ2-1; 10 nucleotides align to TRBD2. The CDR3 consists of 14 residues. J gave up 9 bases and V 4 bases, and 9 bases lay outside the gene matches. Per germline, CDR1 SQVTM and CDR2 ANQGSEA. The CDR3 DNA reads as TGCAGCGTTGGCGCGACTAGCGGGTCGTCTGAGCAGTTCTTC. Its translation: CSVGATSGSSEQFF.

This clonotype was observed a handful of times. The chain employs TRBV27 and TRBJ2-3; 7 nucleotides align to TRBD1. This CDR3 region has 13 residues. The trim removed 4 bases at V and 6 bases at J, leaving 4 bases unmatched. CDR1 and CDR2 (germline): MNHEY, SMNVEV (reference sequence). The CDR3 DNA reads TGTGCCAGCAGTTATACAGGGGCGGATACGCAGTATTTT. It is translated as CASSYTGADTQYF.

This clonotype has more than one count but fewer than ten. J is TRBJ1-3 and V is TRBV10-3; D not resolved. Deletions cut 2 bases from V and 0 bases from J, with 8 bases between. Germline V CDR1 and CDR2: ENHRY, SYGVKD. The CDR3 runs to 15 residues. This chain's CDR3 is CAISEGVFSGNTIYF. CDR3 coding DNA: TGTGCCATCAGTGAGGGGGTTTTCTCTGGAAACACCATATATTTT.

The chain links TRBV2 to TRBJ1-5; D is unresolved. This CDR3 region has 13 residues. V was shortened by 7 bases and J by 0 bases, with 7 bases between the two germline ends. Germline CDR1 and CDR2: SNHLY and FYNNEI. The CDR3 sequence is CASTGISNQPQHF. CDR3 in DNA: TGTGCCAGCACGGGCATTAGCAATCAGCCCCAGCATTTT.

This clonotype was observed a handful of times. The V gene is TRBV5-5, the J gene TRBJ1-1; 8 bases line up with TRBD1. Trimming at V came to 2 bases and at J to 6 bases, leaving 3 bases not matched to a gene. From germline, CDR1 is SGHKS and CDR2 YYEKEE (reference sequence). CDR3 length: 13 residues. CDR3 in DNA: TGTGCCAGCAGCTTTGGACAGGGCCCTGAAGCTTTCTTT. Translated, it gives CASSFGQGPEAFF.

The chain carries TRBV11-2 and TRBJ2-1; 9 bases line up with TRBD2. The CDR3 length is 16 residues. The germline CDR1 and CDR2 sequences are SGHAT and FQNNGV. Trimming took 1 base from V and 9 from J; bases not matched to a gene: 10. DNA for the CDR3: TGTGCCAGCAGCTTAGGCGGCGGGGGGGCAGGTTTTGAGCAGTTCTTC. Translating gives CASSLGGGGAGFEQFF.

In its sample, this clonotype was seen many times. J is TRBJ2-7 and V is TRBV4-2, with TRBD1 matching over 9 bases. V lost 4 bases, J lost 3 bases, and 10 bases stayed unmatched. The CDR3 covers 16 residues. From germline, CDR1 is LGHNA and CDR2 YNFKEQ. The CDR3 here is CASSRTPGQGLYEQYF. The DNA of the CDR3 is TGTGCCAGCAGCCGAACCCCGGGACAGGGTCTCTACGAGCAGTACTTC.

This clonotype was counted between two and nine times. The chain employs TRBV5-1 and TRBJ1-5, with D hard to call. Trimming stripped 3 bases from V and 0 bases from J, with 4 bases between. The CDR3 contains 13 residues. Per the germline V gene, CDR1 is SGHRS and CDR2 is YFSETQ. CDR3 coding DNA: TGCGCCAGCAGCTCCGATAGCAATCAGCCCCAGCATTTT. Amino acid sequence: CASSSDSNQPQHF. Full variable domain (outside the CDR3, taken from reference TRBV5-1 and TRBJ1-5): KAGVTQTPRYLIKTRGQQVTLSCSPISGHRSVSWYQQTPGQGLQFLFEYFSETQRNKGNFPGRFSGRQFSNSRSEMNVSTLELGDSALYLCASSSDSNQPQHFGDGTRLSIL.